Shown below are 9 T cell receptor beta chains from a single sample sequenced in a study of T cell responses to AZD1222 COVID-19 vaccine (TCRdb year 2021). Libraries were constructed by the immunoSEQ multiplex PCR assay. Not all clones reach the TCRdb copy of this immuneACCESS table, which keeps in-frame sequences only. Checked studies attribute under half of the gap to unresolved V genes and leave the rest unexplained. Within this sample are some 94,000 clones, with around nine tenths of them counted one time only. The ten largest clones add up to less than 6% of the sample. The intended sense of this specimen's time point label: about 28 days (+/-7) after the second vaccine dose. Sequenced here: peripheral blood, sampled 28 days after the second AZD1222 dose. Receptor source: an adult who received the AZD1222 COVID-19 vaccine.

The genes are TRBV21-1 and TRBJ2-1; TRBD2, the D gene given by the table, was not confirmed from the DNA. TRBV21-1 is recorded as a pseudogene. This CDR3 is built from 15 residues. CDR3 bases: TGTGCCAGCAGCAAACCCGGACTAGCGAATTGGGAGCAGTTCTTC. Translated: CASSKPGLANWEQFF.

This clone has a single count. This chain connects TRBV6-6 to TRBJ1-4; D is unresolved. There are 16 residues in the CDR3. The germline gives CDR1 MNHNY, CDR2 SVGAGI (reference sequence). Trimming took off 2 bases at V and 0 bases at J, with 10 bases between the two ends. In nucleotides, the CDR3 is TGTGCCAGCAGTTACCTTCCACCCGCAACTAATGAAAAACTGTTTTTT. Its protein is CASSYLPPATNEKLFF.

The CDR3: CASSDRGPNSPLHF. The CDR3 DNA reads TGCGCCAGCAGTGATAGAGGGCCTAATTCACCCCTCCACTTT. V gene TRBV10-1 combines with J gene TRBJ1-6; D gene ambiguous. Germline loops: CDR1 WNHNN, CDR2 SYGVQD (reference sequence). V was shortened by 3 bases and J by 6 bases, with 9 bases between the two germline ends. This CDR3 region has 14 residues.

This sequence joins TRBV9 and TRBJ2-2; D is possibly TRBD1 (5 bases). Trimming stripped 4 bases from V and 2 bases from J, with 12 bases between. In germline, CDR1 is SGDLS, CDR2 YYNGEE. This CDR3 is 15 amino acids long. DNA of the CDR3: TGTGCCAGCAGCCGCCTGACAGAAAACACCGGGGAGCTGTTTTTT. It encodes CASSRLTENTGELFF.

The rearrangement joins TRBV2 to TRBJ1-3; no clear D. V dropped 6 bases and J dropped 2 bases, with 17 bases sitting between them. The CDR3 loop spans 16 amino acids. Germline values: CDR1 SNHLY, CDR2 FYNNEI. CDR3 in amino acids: CASREKQSSPGNTIYF. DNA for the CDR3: TGTGCCAGCAGGGAGAAACAGTCTTCGCCTGGAAACACCATATATTTT.

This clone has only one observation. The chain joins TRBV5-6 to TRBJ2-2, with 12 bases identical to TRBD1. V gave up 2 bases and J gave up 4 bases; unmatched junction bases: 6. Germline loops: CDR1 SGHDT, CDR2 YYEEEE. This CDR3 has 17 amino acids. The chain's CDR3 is CASSFGTGGEVTGELFF. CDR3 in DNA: TGTGCCAGCAGCTTTGGGACAGGGGGCGAAGTCACCGGGGAGCTGTTTTTT. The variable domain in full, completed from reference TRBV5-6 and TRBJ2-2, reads DAGVTQSPTHLIKTRGQQVTLRCSPKSGHDTVSWYQQALGQGPQFIFQYYEEEERQRGNFPDRFSGHQFPNYSSELNVNALLLGDSALYLCASSFGTGGEVTGELFFGEGSRLTVL.

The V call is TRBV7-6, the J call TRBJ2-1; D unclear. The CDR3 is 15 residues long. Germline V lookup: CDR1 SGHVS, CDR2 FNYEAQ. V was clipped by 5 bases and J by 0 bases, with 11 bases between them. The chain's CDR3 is CASSLDWGSYNEQFF. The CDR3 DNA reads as TGTGCCAGCAGCCTCGACTGGGGCTCCTACAATGAGCAGTTCTTC.

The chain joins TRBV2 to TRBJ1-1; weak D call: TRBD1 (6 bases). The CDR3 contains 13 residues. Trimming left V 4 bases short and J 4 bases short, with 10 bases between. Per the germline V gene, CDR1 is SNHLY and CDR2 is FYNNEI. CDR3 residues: CASSAGGLTEAFF. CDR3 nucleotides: TGTGCCAGCAGTGCGGGGGGCCTCACTGAAGCTTTCTTT.

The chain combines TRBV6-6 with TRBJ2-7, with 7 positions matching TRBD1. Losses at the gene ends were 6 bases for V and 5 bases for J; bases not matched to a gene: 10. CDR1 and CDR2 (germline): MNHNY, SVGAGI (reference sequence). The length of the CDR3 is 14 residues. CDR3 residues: CASSLGGRSDEQYV. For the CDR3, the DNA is TGTGCCAGCAGCTTAGGGGGCAGGTCGGACGAGCAGTACGTC.